The rows below give T cell receptor beta chains drawn from one sample of a study of PD-1 blockade in classical Hodgkin lymphoma. Libraries were prepared by immunoSEQ multiplex PCR; TCRdb keeps only in-frame clonotypes and omits some of them. Among about 19,000 clones, 88% were seen once, and the ten largest hold 5%. The material sequenced was CD8+ T cells from blood, taken before the fourth cycle of nivolumab. These receptors were taken from a human donor with classical Hodgkin lymphoma. CDR3s include the opening cysteine and the closing phenylalanine or tryptophan. The D gene is left open where the match is weak. A clone size is listed for some rows: how often the clone was seen (once, few, many), or a class if it is expanded.

cdr3_nt	cdr3_aa	v_call	d_call	j_call	clone_size
TGTGCCAGTTCGGAGCTTAAGGGGTACGAGCAGTACTTC	CASSELKGYEQYF	TRBV27	NA	TRBJ2-7	medium-sized
TGCGCCAGCAGCTTGGGACCGACGAGGAGCCTCGCGAACACCGGGGAGCTGTTTTTT	CASSLGPTRSLANTGELFF	TRBV5-1	NA	TRBJ2-2	NA
TGTGCCAGTAGTCCCTTCCCCCGGGACAGGAACTATGGCTACACCTTC	CASSPFPRDRNYGYTF	TRBV19	TRBD1	TRBJ1-2	few
TGTGCCAGCTCTACAGGGGCCTCGAATGAAAAACTGTTTTTT	CASSTGASNEKLFF	TRBV5-6	TRBD1	TRBJ1-4	NA
TGTGCCAGCAGCCCAGGGGAGATTTACGAGCAGTACTTC	CASSPGEIYEQYF	TRBV5-6	NA	TRBJ2-7	NA
TGTGCCAGCAGCTCTGCAGGGAGCCCCTACGAGCAGTACTTC	CASSSAGSPYEQYF	TRBV27	NA	TRBJ2-7	NA
TGTGCCAGCAGCCCTCCGCGCGGTACTGGGGCCAACGTCCTGACTTTC	CASSPPRGTGANVLTF	TRBV4-2	NA	TRBJ2-6	NA
TGCGCCAGCAGCTGGGCGGTCGGGGGCCAAGAGACCCAGTACTTC	CASSWAVGGQETQYF	TRBV5-1	NA	TRBJ2-5	NA
TGTGCCAGCAGTTTATTGCTAGGGCCCCGCACAGATACGCAGTATTTT	CASSLLLGPRTDTQYF	TRBV28	NA	TRBJ2-3	NA
TGTGCCAGCAGCCCGGGACTACTCAGGGAGACCCAGTACTTC	CASSPGLLRETQYF	TRBV27	TRBD2	TRBJ2-5	NA
TGTGCCAGCAGTGCCCCTAGACTAGCGGGAGTAGGTGAGCAGTTCTTC	CASSAPRLAGVGEQFF	TRBV6-1	TRBD2	TRBJ2-1	NA
TGTGCCAGCAGCTTGGCCCCGAGGACTGAAGCTTTCTTT	CASSLAPRTEAFF	TRBV5-5	NA	TRBJ1-1	NA
TGTGCCAGCAGCCGGATTGATAGGCAGGGTGGAGGGATCTACAATGAGCAGTTCTTC	CASSRIDRQGGGIYNEQFF	TRBV7-6	NA	TRBJ2-1	NA
TGTGCCAGCGTCCGGGGTAAATACGATAACTATGGCTACACCTTC	CASVRGKYDNYGYTF	TRBV2	NA	TRBJ1-2	NA
TGTGCCAGTAGTATATACGGGAGGGCCGACTTCACAGATACGCAGTATTTT	CASSIYGRADFTDTQYF	TRBV19	TRBD2	TRBJ2-3	NA
TGTGCCAGCAGCGTGGGACAGGCACTGTATTGGGAGCAGTACTTC	CASSVGQALYWEQYF	TRBV7-9	TRBD1	TRBJ2-7	NA
TGTGCCAGCAGTGACAAAACGGGAGGACTAGCGGTTAGCACAGATACGCAGTATTTT	CASSDKTGGLAVSTDTQYF	TRBV6-4	TRBD2	TRBJ2-3	NA
TGTGCCAGCAGTGAATCCGGACAGCCCTACAATGAGCAGTTCTTC	CASSESGQPYNEQFF	TRBV25-1	NA	TRBJ2-1	NA
TGTGCCAGCTCACCATGGGAGACAGGGGGCGTAGAGCAGTACTTC	CASSPWETGGVEQYF	TRBV18	TRBD1	TRBJ2-7	NA
TGTGCCAGCACCCAGGGGTTGGAGACCCAGTACTTC	CASTQGLETQYF	TRBV6-6	NA	TRBJ2-5	NA
TGCGCCAGCAGCCCAACTAGCGGAGTCTACGAGCAGTACTTC	CASSPTSGVYEQYF	TRBV4-1	TRBD2	TRBJ2-7	NA
TGTGCCAGCAGTGAGACAACTTCACCCCTCCACTTT	CASSETTSPLHF	TRBV6-1	NA	TRBJ1-6	NA
TGTGCCAGCAGTGTGGACAGGGCTCTCTACAATGAGCAGTTCTTC	CASSVDRALYNEQFF	TRBV2	TRBD1	TRBJ2-1	NA
TGTGCCAGCAGTTACTCGGGCAGGGTAGATACGCAGTATTTT	CASSYSGRVDTQYF	TRBV6-5	NA	TRBJ2-3	NA
TGTGCCAGCAGCGAGACGAGGGGTTTTTCCTACGAGCAGTACTTC	CASSETRGFSYEQYF	TRBV13	NA	TRBJ2-7	NA
TGTGCCAGCAGTGAACCCGGAGGACTGATCTCTGGAAACACCATATATTTT	CASSEPGGLISGNTIYF	TRBV6-1	NA	TRBJ1-3	NA
TGCGCCAGCAGCTTGGAAGGGGTGACAGGGAGAGAGACCCAGTACTTC	CASSLEGVTGRETQYF	TRBV5-1	TRBD1	TRBJ2-5	NA